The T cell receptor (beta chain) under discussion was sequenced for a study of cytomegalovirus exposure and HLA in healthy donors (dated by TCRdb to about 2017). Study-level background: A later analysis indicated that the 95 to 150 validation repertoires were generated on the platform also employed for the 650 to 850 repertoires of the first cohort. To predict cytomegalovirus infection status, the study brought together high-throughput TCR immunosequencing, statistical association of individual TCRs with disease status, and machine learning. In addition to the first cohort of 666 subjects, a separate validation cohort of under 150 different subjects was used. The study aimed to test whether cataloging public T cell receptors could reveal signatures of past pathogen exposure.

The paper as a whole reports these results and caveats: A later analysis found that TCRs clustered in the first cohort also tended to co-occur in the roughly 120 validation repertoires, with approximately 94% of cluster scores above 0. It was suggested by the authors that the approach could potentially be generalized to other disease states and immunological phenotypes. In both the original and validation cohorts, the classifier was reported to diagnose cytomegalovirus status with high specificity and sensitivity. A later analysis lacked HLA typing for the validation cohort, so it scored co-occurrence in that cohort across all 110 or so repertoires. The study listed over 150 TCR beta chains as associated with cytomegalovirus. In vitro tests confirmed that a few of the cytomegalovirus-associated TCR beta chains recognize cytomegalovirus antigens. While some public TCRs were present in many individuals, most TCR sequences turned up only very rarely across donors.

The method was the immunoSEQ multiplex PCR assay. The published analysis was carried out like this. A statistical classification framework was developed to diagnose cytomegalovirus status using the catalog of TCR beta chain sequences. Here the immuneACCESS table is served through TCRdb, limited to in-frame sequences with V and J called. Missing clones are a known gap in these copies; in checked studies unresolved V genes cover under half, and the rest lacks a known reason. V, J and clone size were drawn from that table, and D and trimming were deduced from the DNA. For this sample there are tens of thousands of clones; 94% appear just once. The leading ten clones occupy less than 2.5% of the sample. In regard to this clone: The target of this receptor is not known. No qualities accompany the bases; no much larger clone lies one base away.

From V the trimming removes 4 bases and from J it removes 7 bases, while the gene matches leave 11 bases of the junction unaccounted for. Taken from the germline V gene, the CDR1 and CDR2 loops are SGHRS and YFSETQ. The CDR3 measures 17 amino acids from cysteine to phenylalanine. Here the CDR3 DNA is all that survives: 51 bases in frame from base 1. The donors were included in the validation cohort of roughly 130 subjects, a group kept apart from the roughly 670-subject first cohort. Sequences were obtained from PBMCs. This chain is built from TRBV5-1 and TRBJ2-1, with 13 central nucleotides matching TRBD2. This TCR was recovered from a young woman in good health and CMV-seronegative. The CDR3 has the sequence CASSLVTSGGASNEQFF. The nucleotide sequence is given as TGCGCCAGCAGCCTGGTAACTAGCGGGGGGGCCAGTAATGAGCAGTTCTTC.